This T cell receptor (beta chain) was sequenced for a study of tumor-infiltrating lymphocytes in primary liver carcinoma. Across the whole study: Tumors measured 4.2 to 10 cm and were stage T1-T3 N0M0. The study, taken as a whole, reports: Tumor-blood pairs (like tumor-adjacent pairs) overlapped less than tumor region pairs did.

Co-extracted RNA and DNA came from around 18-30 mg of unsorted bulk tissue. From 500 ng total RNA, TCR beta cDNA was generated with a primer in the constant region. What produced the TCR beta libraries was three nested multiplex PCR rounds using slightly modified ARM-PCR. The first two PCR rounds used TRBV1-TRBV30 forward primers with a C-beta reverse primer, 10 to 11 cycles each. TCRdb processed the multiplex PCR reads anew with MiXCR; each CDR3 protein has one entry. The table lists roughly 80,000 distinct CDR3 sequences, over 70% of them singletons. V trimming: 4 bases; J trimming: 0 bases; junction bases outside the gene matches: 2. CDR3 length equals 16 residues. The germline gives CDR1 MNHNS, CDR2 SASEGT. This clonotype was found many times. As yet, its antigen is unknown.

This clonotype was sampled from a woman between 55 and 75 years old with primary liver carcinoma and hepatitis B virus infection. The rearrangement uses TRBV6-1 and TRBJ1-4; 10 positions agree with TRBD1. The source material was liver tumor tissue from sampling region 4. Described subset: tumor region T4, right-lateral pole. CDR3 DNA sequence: TGTGCCAGCAGTGGGGACAGGGGCTCAACTAATGAAAAACTGTTTTTT. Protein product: CASSGDRGSTNEKLFF.